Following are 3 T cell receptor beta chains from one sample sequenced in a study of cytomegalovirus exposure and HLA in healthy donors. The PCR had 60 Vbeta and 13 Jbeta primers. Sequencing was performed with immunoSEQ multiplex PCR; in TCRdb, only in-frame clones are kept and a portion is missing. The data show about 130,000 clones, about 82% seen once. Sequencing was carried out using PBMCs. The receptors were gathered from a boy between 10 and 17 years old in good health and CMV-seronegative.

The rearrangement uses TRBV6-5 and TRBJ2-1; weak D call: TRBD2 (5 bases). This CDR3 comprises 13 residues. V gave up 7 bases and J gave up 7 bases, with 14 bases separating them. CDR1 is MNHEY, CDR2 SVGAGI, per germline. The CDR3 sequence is CASTRGRENEQFF. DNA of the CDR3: TGTGCCAGCACTCGCGGGCGAGAAAATGAGCAGTTCTTC.

The CDR3 spells CASSSGQSYGYTF. DNA of the CDR3: TGTGCCAGCAGCTCCGGACAGAGTTATGGCTACACCTTC. V is TRBV28 and J is TRBJ1-2; a weak D match, TRBD1 (6 bases). This CDR3 comprises 13 residues. Per germline, CDR1 MDHEN and CDR2 SYDVKM. The V gene lost 6 bases and the J gene lost 5 bases, with 13 bases spanning the gap.

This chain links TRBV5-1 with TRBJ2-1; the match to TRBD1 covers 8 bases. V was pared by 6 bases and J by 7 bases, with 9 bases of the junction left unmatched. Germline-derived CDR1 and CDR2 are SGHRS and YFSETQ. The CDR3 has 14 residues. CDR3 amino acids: CASNQQGGGNEQFF. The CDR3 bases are TGCGCCAGCAATCAACAGGGGGGCGGGAATGAGCAGTTCTTC. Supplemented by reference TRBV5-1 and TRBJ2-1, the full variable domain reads KAGVTQTPRYLIKTRGQQVTLSCSPISGHRSVSWYQQTPGQGLQFLFEYFSETQRNKGNFPGRFSGRQFSNSRSEMNVSTLELGDSALYLCASNQQGGGNEQFFGPGTRLTVL.